This record covers a single T cell receptor (beta chain). The record originates from a study of T cell changes during pregnancy in multiple sclerosis. The protocol was immunoSEQ multiplex PCR, while the TCRdb copy is restricted to in-frame clones and leaves out a portion. Counted here are about 68,000 clones, 75% to 95% occurring once; the ten biggest clones make up approximately 0.84%. Germline V gene sequence: CDR1 LGHNA, CDR2 YSLEER. The germline V and J ends were trimmed by 1 base and 6 bases, with 6 bases remaining between them. The CDR3 has 13 residues. This sequence was found in a female donor with multiple sclerosis, enrolled in a pregnancy study. The chain joins TRBV4-3 to TRBJ2-2; D remains unclear. Material: peripheral blood, obtained in the second trimester of pregnancy. The CDR3 bases are TGCGCCAGCAGCCAAGGATGGCCCGGGGAGCTGTTTTTT. Translating it yields CASSQGWPGELFF.